Listed here is a single T cell receptor beta chain. In its sample, this clonotype was seen many times. Its specific antigen is unknown. The record has no base qualities; no much larger clone is one base away. The time point label corresponds to: persistent/refractory GD, antithyroid drugs over 5 years with positive TRAb. For both TCR sequencing and RNA sequencing, RNA was extracted from PBMCs using TRIzol. The diagnosis of Graves' disease followed American Thyroid Association guidelines. The patients came from an endocrinology department in Xi'an, China. Each patient gave about 9.1 milliliters of peripheral blood, collected in an EDTA anticoagulant tube. PBMCs were isolated by Ficoll Paque Plus density gradient separation without further T cell sorting. An Agilent 2100 Bioanalyzer and agarose gel were used to check RNA quality, while a NanoDrop 2000 measured RNA concentration. The method was multiplex PCR. The sample was run on an Illumina HiSeq 4000. CDR3 regions were amplified by Arm-PCR with iRepertoire HTBI primers to construct TCR beta libraries. Gel purification was performed on PCR products prior to sequencing. The authors' analysis ran thus. Across samples, fewer than 70 TRBV and roughly 15 TRBJ segments were identified and used for gene usage analysis of CDR3 amino acid clonotypes. COPE and FqMerger were used to merge filtered high-quality paired reads into contigs. BLAST was used to align contigs to IMGT TRBV, TRBD and TRBJ reference genes, with CDR3 defined following IMGT. Any clonotype with a frequency above 0.1% was counted as a highly expanded clone. Shannon entropy was used to measure repertoire diversity, and the Gini coefficient was used to measure V-J evenness. A clonotype was considered public if more than one individual shared it. In TCRdb, the public reads were trimmed at Q25 with fastp and aligned with MiXCR, with productive beta chains retained. Rows with one shared CDR3 protein collapse into an entry with the most common genes and DNA. These V and J calls originate from TCRdb's pipeline instead of the authors' own analysis. The sample yields about half a million distinct CDR3 sequences; around a fifth were counted once. In total, the top ten clones hold 13% of the sample.

This entry comes from a study of regulatory T cells in long-lasting Graves disease (TCRdb year 2021). Broadly, across the study: Persistent Graves' disease was defined as persistently positive TSH receptor autoantibodies together with antithyroid drug treatment for over 5 years. Peripheral blood TCR sequencing and RNA sequencing compared persistent Graves' disease patients with newly diagnosed Graves' disease patients. The study was conducted in China and was registered as a clinical trial. A total of roughly 35 samples underwent TCR sequencing: roughly 13 from persistent and roughly 20 from newly diagnosed Graves' disease patients. In the clinical cohort, patients with persistent Graves' disease had used antithyroid drugs for an average of about 10.3 years.

Findings and caveats that apply to the study as a whole: The authors acknowledged the small sample size as a limitation that may reduce accuracy. Preferential use of TRBV28, TRBJ1-2 and TRBJ2-5 was observed in persistent disease, whereas TRBV20-1 and TRBJ2-1 were favored in newly diagnosed disease. Because the primary lesion, thyroid tissue, could not be accessed, the study looked at peripheral blood alone. Only the TCR beta chain was sequenced and analyzed. Patients with persistent disease shared more public clonotypes (about 2,900) than newly diagnosed patients did (around 1,000). Compared with newly diagnosed patients, persistent Graves' disease patients had lower TCR Shannon entropy and fewer highly expanded clones, which suggests clonal expansion.

The CDR3 has 15 amino acids, counting the end cysteine and phenylalanine. CDR3 DNA only is kept here, 45 bases in frame from base 1. From the germline V gene, CDR1 is SGHTA and CDR2 is FQGNSA. Deletion took 1 base off V and 2 bases off J, with a span of 11 bases between the germline ends. The source was peripheral blood mononuclear cells (PBMCs), collected when the disease was refractory, from a patient treated with antithyroid drugs. The sequence derives from a female donor with Graves disease. The receptor chain draws on TRBV7-2 and TRBJ2-5; D gene: possibly TRBD2, on 6 matching bases. CDR3 sequence: CASSLVGGEQETQYF. The base sequence is TGTGCCAGCAGCTTAGTAGGCGGGGAGCAAGAGACCCAGTACTTC.